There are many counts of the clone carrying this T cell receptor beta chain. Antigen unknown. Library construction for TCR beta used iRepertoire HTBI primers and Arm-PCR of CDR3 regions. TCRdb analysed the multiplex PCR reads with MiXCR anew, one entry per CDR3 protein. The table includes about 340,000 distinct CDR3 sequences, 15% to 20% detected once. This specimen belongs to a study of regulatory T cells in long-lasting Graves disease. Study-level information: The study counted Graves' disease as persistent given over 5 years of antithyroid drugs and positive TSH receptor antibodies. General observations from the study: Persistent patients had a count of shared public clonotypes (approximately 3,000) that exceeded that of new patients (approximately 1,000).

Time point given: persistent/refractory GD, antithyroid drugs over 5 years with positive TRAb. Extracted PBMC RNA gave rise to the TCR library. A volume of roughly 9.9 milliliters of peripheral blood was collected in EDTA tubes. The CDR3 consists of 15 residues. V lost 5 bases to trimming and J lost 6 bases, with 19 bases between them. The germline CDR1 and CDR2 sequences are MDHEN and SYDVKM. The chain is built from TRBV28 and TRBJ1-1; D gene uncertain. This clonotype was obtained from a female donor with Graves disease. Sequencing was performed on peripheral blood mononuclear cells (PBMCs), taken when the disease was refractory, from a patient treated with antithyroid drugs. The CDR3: CASSNLLGLVSEAFF. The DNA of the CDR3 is TGTGCCAGCAGTAACCTTCTGGGCCTTGTGTCTGAAGCTTTCTTT.